These 10 T cell receptor beta chains were sequenced from one sample in a study of T-cell memory formation after mild COVID-19. TCRdb called the 5' RACE reads again in MiXCR, with one record for every CDR3 protein. The data show some 210,000 distinct CDR3 sequences, with around 30% seen just once and about 10% held by the top ten. The material sequenced was PBMCs or a T cell subset sorted from them (not recorded which). Receptors were obtained from an adult woman who had mild COVID-19 (a few samples of this study predate the infection). Cell type and time point are not known.

This clonotype was found a few times. This sequence joins TRBV11-2 and TRBJ2-3; the D is unclear. This CDR3 comprises 15 residues. V was pared by 5 bases and J by 0 bases, with 12 bases between. Per germline, CDR1 SGHAT and CDR2 FQNNGV. The CDR3 DNA sequence: TGTGCCAGCAGCCCGTGGGAAGGCAGCACAGATACGCAGTATTTT. Its protein product is CASSPWEGSTDTQYF.

This clonotype has a handful of counts. V gene TRBV6-6 combines with J gene TRBJ1-1, with unresolved D. V lost 9 bases and J lost 3, with 11 bases in between. In germline, CDR1 is MNHNY, CDR2 SVGAGI (reference sequence). This CDR3 is 12 amino acids long. CDR3 residues: CASLLRDTEAFF. The DNA for the CDR3 is TGTGCCAGTCTACTCCGGGACACTGAAGCTTTCTTT.

To note about this clonotype: No conserved phenylalanine or tryptophan is present at the end of the CDR3, so a read error is the likely explanation. The DNA is left out, because the CDR3 cannot be placed on it with certainty; the CDR3 is given as TCRdb lists it. The genes are TRBV11-2 and TRBJ2-5; the table's D gene call, TRBD1, was not cross checked with the DNA. In germline, CDR1 is SGHAT, CDR2 FQNNGV. A total of 13 residues make up the CDR3, ends included. The CDR3 is CASSPPFGGRTII.

V usage is TRBV10-3 and J usage is TRBJ1-2; possibly TRBD1 for D (6 bases). The CDR3 sequence is 13 residues long. Germline lookup yields CDR1 ENHRY and CDR2 SYGVKD. The V and J ends lost 3 bases and 8 bases respectively, with 13 bases between them. The CDR3 nucleotides read TGTGCCATCAGTGATCTGGACAGTTCGGGCTACACCTTC. As protein: CAISDLDSSGYTF.

The chain is built from TRBV11-2 and TRBJ1-2; D is unclear. The V end was cut by 0 bases, the J end by 7 bases, with 18 bases between. Germline values: CDR1 SGHAT, CDR2 FQNNGV. The CDR3 sequence is 16 residues long. CDR3 in DNA: TGTGCCAGCAGCTTAGATAGCTATACCGTCATTAGTGGCTACACCTTC. Its protein product is CASSLDSYTVISGYTF.

CDR3 region: CASSPWTGETQYF. The CDR3 DNA follows: TGTGCCAGCTCCCCTTGGACGGGGGAGACCCAGTACTTC. The chain is built from TRBV27 and TRBJ2-5, with D perhaps matching TRBD2 (5 bases). Trimming left V 8 bases short and J 5 bases short, with 15 bases between. This CDR3 spans 13 amino acids. Looked up from germline, CDR1 is MNHEY and CDR2 is SMNVEV (reference sequence).

This chain connects TRBV12-3 or TRBV12-4 to TRBJ2-7; tentatively, D is TRBD2 (6 bases). This CDR3 spans 12 amino acids. Between the trimmed V and J ends, which lost 6 bases and 2 bases, there was a span of 8 bases. CDR3 in amino acids: CASRRGTYEQYF. The CDR3 DNA reads TGTGCCAGCAGGCGGGGAACCTACGAGCAGTACTTC.

This clonotype appeared a few times. This sequence joins TRBV5-1 and TRBJ2-1; D is possibly TRBD2 (5 bases). Per germline, CDR1 SGHRS and CDR2 YFSETQ. The CDR3 runs to 17 residues. Trimming shortened V by 2 bases and J by 7 bases, and 22 bases separated the two germline ends. For the CDR3, the DNA is TGCGCCAGCAGCTTAGACTTTCAGCCCCTCGGGGTAAATGAGCAGTTCTTC. It yields the protein CASSLDFQPLGVNEQFF.

V usage is TRBV6-2 or TRBV6-3 and J usage is TRBJ2-6; unclear D gene. The CDR3 contains 15 residues. Trimming pared 2 bases from V and 2 bases from J, leaving 7 bases between. CDR1 and CDR2 (germline): MNHEY, SVGEGT. The CDR3 is CASSYGRAGANVLTF. CDR3 bases: TGTGCCAGCAGTTACGGCCGGGCTGGGGCCAACGTCCTGACTTTC.

This clonotype turned up a few times. This chain links TRBV12-3 or TRBV12-4 with TRBJ2-7; 8 positions agree with TRBD1. The CDR3 runs to 15 residues. Unmatched junction bases numbered 14, after V lost 6 bases and J lost 7 bases. The DNA for the CDR3 is TGTGCCAGCAGCCCATCTGGGACAGGTTCGAGGGAGCAGTACTTC. Residues: CASSPSGTGSREQYF.